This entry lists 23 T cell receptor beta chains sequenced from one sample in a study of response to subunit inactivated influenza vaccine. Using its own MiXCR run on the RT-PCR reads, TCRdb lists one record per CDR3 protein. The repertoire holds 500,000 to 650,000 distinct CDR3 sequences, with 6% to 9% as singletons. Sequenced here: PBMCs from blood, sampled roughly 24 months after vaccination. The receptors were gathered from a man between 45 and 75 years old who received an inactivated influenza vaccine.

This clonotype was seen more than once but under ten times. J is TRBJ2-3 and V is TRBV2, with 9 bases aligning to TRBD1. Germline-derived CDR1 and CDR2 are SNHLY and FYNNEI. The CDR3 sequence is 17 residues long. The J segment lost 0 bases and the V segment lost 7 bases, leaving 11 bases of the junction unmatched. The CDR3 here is CASIPGQGPTSTDTQYF. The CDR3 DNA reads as TGTGCCAGCATCCCGGGACAGGGACCGACTAGCACAGATACGCAGTATTTT.

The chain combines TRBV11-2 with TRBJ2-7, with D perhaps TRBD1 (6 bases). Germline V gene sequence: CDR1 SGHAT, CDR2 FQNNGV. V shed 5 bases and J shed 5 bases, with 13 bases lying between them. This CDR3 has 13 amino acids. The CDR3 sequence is CASSPTGFHEQYF. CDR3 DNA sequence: TGTGCCAGCAGCCCCACAGGGTTCCACGAGCAGTACTTC.

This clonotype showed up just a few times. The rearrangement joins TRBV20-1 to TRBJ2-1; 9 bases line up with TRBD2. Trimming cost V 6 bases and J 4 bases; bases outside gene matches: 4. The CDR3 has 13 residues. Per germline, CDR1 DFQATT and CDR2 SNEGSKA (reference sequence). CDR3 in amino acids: CSAVTSGYNEQFF. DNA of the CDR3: TGCAGTGCGGTGACTAGCGGTTACAATGAGCAGTTCTTC.

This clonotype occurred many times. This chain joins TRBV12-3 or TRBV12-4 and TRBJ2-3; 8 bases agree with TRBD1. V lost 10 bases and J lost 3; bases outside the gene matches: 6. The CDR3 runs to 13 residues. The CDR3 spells CATRTGMTDTQYF. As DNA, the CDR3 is TGTGCCACTCGGACAGGGATGACAGATACGCAGTATTTT.

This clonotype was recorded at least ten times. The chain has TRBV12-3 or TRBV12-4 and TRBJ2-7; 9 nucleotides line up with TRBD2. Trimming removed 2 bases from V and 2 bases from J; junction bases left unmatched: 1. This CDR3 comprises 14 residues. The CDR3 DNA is TGTGCCAGCAGTTTAAGCGGGGGGACCTACGAGCAGTACTTC. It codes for CASSLSGGTYEQYF.

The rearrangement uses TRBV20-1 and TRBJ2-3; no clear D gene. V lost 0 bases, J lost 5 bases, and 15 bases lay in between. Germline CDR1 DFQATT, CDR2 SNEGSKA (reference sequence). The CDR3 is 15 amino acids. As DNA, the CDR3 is TGCAGTGCTAGAGATATGGCGCTCCCGATAGATACGCAGTATTTT. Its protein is CSARDMALPIDTQYF.

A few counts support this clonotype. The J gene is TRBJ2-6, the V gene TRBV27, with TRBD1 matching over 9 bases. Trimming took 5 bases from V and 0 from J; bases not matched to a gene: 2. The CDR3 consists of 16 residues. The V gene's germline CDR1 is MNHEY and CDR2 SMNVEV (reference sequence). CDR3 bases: TGTGCCAGCAGTACGACAGGGGGCTCTGGGGCCAACGTCCTGACTTTC. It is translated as CASSTTGGSGANVLTF.

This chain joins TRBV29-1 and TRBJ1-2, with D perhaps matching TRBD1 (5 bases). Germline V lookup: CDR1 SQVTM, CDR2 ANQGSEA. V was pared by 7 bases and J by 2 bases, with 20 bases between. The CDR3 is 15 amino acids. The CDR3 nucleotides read TGCAGCGGCGGGGGGGGGTTTCAAATGAACTATGGCTACACCTTC. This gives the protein CSGGGGFQMNYGYTF.

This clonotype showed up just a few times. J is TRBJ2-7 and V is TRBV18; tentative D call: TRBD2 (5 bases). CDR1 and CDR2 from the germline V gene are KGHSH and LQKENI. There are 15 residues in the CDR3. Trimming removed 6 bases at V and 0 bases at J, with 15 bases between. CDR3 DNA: TGTGCCAGCTCGGTTGCGGGCACCTTCTCCTACGAGCAGTACTTC. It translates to CASSVAGTFSYEQYF.

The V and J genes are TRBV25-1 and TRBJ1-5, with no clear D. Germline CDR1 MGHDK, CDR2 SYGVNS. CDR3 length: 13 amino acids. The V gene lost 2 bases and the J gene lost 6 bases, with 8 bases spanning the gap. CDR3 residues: CASSETPGQPQHF. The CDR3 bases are TGTGCCAGCAGTGAAACCCCCGGTCAGCCCCAGCATTTT.

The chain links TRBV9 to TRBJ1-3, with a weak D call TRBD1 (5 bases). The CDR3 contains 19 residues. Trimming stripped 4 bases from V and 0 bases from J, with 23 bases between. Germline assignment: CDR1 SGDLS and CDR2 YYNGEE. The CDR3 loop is CASSLQPRVGHGSGNTIYF. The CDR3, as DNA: TGTGCCAGCAGCCTCCAACCCCGGGTCGGACATGGCTCTGGAAACACCATATATTTT.

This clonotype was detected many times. CDR3 in DNA: TGCAGTGCTCAGGTCGGACAGGGTGATCAGCCCCAGCATTTT. This encodes CSAQVGQGDQPQHF. The chain employs TRBV20-1 and TRBJ1-5; 8 bases map to TRBD1. Germline V CDR1 and CDR2: DFQATT, SNEGSKA (reference sequence). There are 14 residues in the CDR3. Trimming at V came to 5 bases and at J to 5 bases, leaving 8 bases not matched to a gene.

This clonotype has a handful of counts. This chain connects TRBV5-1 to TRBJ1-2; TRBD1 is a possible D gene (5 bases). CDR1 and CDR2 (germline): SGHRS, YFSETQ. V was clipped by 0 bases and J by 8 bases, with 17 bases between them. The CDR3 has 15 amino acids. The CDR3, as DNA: TGCGCCAGCAGCTTGGATTGGGACTCCCCCGAGGGCTACACCTTC. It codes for CASSLDWDSPEGYTF. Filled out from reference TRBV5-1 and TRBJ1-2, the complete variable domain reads KAGVTQTPRYLIKTRGQQVTLSCSPISGHRSVSWYQQTPGQGLQFLFEYFSETQRNKGNFPGRFSGRQFSNSRSEMNVSTLELGDSALYLCASSLDWDSPEGYTFGSGTRLTVV.

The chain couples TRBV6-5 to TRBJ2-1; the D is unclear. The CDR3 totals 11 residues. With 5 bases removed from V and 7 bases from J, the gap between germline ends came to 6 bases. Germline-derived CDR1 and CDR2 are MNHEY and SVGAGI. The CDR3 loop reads CASSHSNEQFF. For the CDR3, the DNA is TGTGCCAGCAGTCACAGTAATGAGCAGTTCTTC.

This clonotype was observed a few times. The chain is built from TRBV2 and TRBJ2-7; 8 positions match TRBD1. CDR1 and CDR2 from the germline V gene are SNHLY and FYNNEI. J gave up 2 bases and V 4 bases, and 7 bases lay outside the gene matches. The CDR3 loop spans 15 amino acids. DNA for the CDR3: TGTGCCAGCAGTGGCCGGGACAGGCCTACCTACGAGCAGTACTTC. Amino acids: CASSGRDRPTYEQYF.

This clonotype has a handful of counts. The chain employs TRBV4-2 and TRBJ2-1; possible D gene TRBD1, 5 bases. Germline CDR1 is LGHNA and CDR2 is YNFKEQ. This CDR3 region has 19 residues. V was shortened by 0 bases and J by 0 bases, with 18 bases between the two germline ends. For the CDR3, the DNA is TGTGCCAGCAGCCAAGAGATAAAGACAGTGCAGGGCTCCTACAATGAGCAGTTCTTC. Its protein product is CASSQEIKTVQGSYNEQFF.

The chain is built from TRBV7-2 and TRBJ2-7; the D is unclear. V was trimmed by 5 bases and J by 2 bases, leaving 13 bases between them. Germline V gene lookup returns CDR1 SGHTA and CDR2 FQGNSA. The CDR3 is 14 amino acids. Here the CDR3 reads CASSVGRLPYEQYF. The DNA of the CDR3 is TGTGCCAGCAGCGTTGGACGGCTACCCTACGAGCAGTACTTC.

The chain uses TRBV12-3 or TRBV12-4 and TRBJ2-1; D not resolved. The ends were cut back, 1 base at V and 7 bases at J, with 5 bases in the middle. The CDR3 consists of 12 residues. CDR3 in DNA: TGTGCCAGCAGTTTAGATTGGAATGAGCAGTTCTTC. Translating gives CASSLDWNEQFF.

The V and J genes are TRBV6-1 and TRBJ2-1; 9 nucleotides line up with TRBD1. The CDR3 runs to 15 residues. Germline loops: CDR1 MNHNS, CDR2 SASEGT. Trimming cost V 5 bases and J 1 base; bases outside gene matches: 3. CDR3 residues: CASSKGQGSYNEQFF. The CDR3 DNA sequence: TGTGCCAGCAGTAAGGGACAGGGATCCTACAATGAGCAGTTCTTC.

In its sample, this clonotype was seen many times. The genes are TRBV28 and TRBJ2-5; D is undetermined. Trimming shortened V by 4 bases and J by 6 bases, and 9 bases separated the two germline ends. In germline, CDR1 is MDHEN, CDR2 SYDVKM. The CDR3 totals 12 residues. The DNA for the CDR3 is TGTGCCAGCAGTTCCAGTGAAAAGACCCAGTACTTC. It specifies CASSSSEKTQYF.

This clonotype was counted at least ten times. This CDR3 reads CASSQRTVSATQYF. CDR3 in DNA: TGTGCCAGCAGCCAGAGGACAGTCTCAGCGACCCAGTACTTC. This chain uses TRBV14 with TRBJ2-5, with D perhaps matching TRBD1 (6 bases). V was shortened by 3 bases and J by 7 bases, with 15 bases between the two germline ends. The CDR3 extends over 14 amino acids. Germline-derived CDR1 and CDR2 are SGHDN and FVKESK.

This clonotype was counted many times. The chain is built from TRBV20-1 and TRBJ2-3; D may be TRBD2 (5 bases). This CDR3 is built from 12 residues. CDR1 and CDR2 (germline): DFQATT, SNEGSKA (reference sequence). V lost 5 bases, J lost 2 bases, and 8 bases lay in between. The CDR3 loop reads CSASGVTDTQYF. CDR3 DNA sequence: TGCAGTGCTTCCGGGGTCACAGATACGCAGTATTTT.

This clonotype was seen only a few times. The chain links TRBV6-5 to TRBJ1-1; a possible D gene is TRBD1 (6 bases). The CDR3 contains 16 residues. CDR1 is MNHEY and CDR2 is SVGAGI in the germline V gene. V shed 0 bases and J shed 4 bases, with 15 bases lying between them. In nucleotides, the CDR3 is TGTGCCAGCAGTTACTCCTCCAACAGGGTTGTCACTGAAGCTTTCTTT. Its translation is CASSYSSNRVVTEAFF.